Included here is one TCR beta chain sequence, with context. These data belong to a study of blood T cell repertoires in COVID-19. Germline V gene sequence: CDR1 MNHEY, CDR2 SVGEGT. V was pared by 4 bases and J by 4 bases, with 4 bases of the junction left unmatched. CDR3 length: 15 amino acids. Assay used: immunoSEQ multiplex PCR; TCRdb lists only in-frame clones, some missing. The repertoire holds around 110,000 clones, 86% seen once, with almost 4.5% in the top ten. J is TRBJ2-1 and V is TRBV6-2 or TRBV6-3, with 10 bases matching TRBD2. The receptor was isolated from a man aged 35 to 55 with acute or convalescent COVID-19. The source material was peripheral blood. The CDR3 is CASSLSGRAYNEQFF. CDR3 bases: TGTGCCAGCAGTTTAAGCGGGAGGGCTTACAATGAGCAGTTCTTC.